These 8 T cell receptor beta chains originate from one sample sequenced in a study of identical twins listed by TCRdb under 2016. The receptor library was made with 5' RACE. Sequenced on an Illumina HiSeq 2000. TCRdb reprocessing: public reads trimmed at Q25 with fastp, clones called with MiXCR, in-frame beta chains kept. Rows are combined by CDR3 protein, so each entry shows the most common genes and DNA. The sample table shows roughly 200,000 distinct CDR3 sequences, and less than 20% are seen once. The top ten clonotypes cover over 35% of the sample. This sample also appeared in a second study, on T cells expressing NK-cell markers.

Sequencing input: CD8+ T cells sorted from blood. All receptors derive from a woman between 18 and 29 years old in good health.

The chain links TRBV5-1 to TRBJ2-7; perhaps TRBD2 as D (6 bases). Trimming left V 0 bases short and J 2 bases short, with 15 bases between. This CDR3 comprises 16 residues. Per germline, CDR1 SGHRS and CDR2 YFSETQ. Here the CDR3 reads CASSLGREVPPYEQYF. The DNA of the CDR3 is TGCGCCAGCAGCTTGGGAAGGGAGGTCCCTCCCTACGAGCAGTACTTC.

The V gene is TRBV3-1, the J gene TRBJ2-4; 10 bases agree with TRBD1. Germline CDR1 reads LGHDT; CDR2 reads YNNKEL (reference sequence). The trim removed 2 bases at V and 1 base at J, leaving 2 bases unmatched. The CDR3 is made up of 16 amino acids. The CDR3 protein is CASSQPGQGAKNIQYF. CDR3 bases: TGTGCCAGCAGCCAACCGGGACAGGGGGCCAAAAACATTCAGTACTTC.

The CDR3 sequence is CASSSWGQETQYF. CDR3 coding DNA: TGTGCCAGCAGCTCCTGGGGCCAAGAGACCCAGTACTTC. V gene TRBV25-1 combines with J gene TRBJ2-5, with no clear D. The CDR3 is 13 amino acids. Germline CDR1 reads MGHDK; CDR2 reads SYGVNS. V was pared by 6 bases and J by 1 base, with 9 bases between.

The chain recombines TRBV9 with TRBJ2-7; 8 positions agree with TRBD1. The V segment lost 3 bases and the J segment 3 bases; nucleotides outside the gene matches: 8. The CDR3 is 15 amino acids. Germline CDR1 reads SGDLS; CDR2 reads YYNGEE. CDR3 loop: CASSATGTGLYEQYF. CDR3 bases: TGTGCCAGCAGCGCGACCGGGACAGGACTCTACGAGCAGTACTTC. The full variable domain, with the rest looked up from reference TRBV9 and TRBJ2-7, is DSGVTQTPKHLITATGQRVTLRCSPRSGDLSVYWYQQSLDQGLQFLIQYYNGEERAKGNILERFSAQQFPDLHSELNLSSLELGDSALYFCASSATGTGLYEQYFGPGTRLTVT.

The chain links TRBV20-1 to TRBJ1-2; D gene uncertain. Trimming shortened V by 5 bases and J by 3 bases, and 16 bases separated the two germline ends. Germline assignment: CDR1 DFQATT and CDR2 SNEGSKA (reference sequence). This CDR3 region has 14 residues. CDR3 sequence reads: CSAEPSGIHYGYTF. The CDR3 region has the DNA TGCAGTGCTGAGCCTTCAGGAATCCACTATGGCTACACCTTC.

This chain connects TRBV6-1 to TRBJ2-7; no definite D call. The germline V gene encodes CDR1 MNHNS and CDR2 SASEGT. V was pared by 0 bases and J by 0 bases, with 9 bases between. The CDR3 spans 15 residues. The CDR3, as DNA: TGTGCCAGCAGTGAAGCAGCCGAGAGCTCCTACGAGCAGTACTTC. It translates to CASSEAAESSYEQYF.

This clonotype is categorized as medium-sized. The CDR3 bases are TGTGCCAGCAAGAATAGCAATCAGCCCCAGCATTTT. The encoded protein is CASKNSNQPQHF. J is TRBJ1-5 and V is TRBV27; no reliable D call. The germline CDR1 and CDR2 sequences are MNHEY and SMNVEV (reference sequence). The CDR3 has 12 residues. V was cut by 7 bases and J by 0 bases, with 4 bases left in between.

The chain employs TRBV6-1 and TRBJ1-6; D is possibly TRBD1 (6 bases). The V end lost 7 bases, the J end lost 9 bases, and 16 bases lay between the germline ends. CDR1 MNHNS and CDR2 SASEGT come from the germline V gene. This CDR3 has 14 amino acids. CDR3 DNA: TGTGCCAGCACCCAGGGGTTGGAGGGTTCACCCCTCCACTTT. Its translation is CASTQGLEGSPLHF.